The 2 T cell receptor beta chains below all came from one sample that was sequenced in a study of T cell repertoires in cytomegalovirus infection. TCRdb re-called the reads through MiXCR, storing one row per CDR3 protein. Among about 98,000 distinct CDR3 sequences, about 15% were seen once, and the ten largest hold approximately 7.6%. Specimen: PBMCs. These TCRs come from a human donor in good health (CMV status not recorded). Some clones in this sample may be carry-over from other donors' samples.

The chain employs TRBV28 and TRBJ1-4, with 7 bases fitting TRBD1. V lost 4 bases and J lost 3; bases outside the gene matches: 5. CDR1 is MDHEN and CDR2 is SYDVKM in the germline V gene. This CDR3 region has 15 residues. CDR3 sequence (DNA): TGTGCCAGCAGTTCTGAAGGGGGCTCTAATGAAAAACTGTTTTTT. Its translation is CASSSEGGSNEKLFF.

This clonotype was detected many times. This CDR3 is CASSARGPTDTQYF. DNA of the CDR3: TGTGCCAGCAGCGCCCGGGGCCCCACAGATACGCAGTATTTT. The chain combines TRBV7-3 with TRBJ2-3; D possibly matches TRBD1 or TRBD2 (5 bases each). V lost 5 bases to trimming and J lost 2 bases, with 11 bases between them. The CDR3 totals 14 residues. Germline V gene lookup returns CDR1 SGHTA and CDR2 FQGTGA. The full variable domain, in which reference TRBV7-3 and TRBJ2-3 provide the parts outside the CDR3, is GAGVSQTPSNKVTEKGKYVELRCDPISGHTALYWYRQSLGQGPEFLIYFQGTGAADDSGLPNDRFFAVRPEGSVSTLKIQRTERGDSAVYLCASSARGPTDTQYFGPGTRLTVL.